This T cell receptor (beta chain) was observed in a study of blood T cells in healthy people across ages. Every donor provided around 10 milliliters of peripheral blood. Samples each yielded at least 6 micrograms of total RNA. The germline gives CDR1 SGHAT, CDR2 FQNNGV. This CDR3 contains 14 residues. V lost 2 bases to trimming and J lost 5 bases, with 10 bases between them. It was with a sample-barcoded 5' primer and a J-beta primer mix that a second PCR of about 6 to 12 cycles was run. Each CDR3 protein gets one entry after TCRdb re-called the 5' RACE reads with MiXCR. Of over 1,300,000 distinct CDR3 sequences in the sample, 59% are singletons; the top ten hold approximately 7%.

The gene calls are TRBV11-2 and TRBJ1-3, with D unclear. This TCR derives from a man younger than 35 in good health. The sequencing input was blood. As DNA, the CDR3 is TGTGCCAGCAGCTTAAGGCCGACCCGAAACACCATATATTTT. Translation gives CASSLRPTRNTIYF.